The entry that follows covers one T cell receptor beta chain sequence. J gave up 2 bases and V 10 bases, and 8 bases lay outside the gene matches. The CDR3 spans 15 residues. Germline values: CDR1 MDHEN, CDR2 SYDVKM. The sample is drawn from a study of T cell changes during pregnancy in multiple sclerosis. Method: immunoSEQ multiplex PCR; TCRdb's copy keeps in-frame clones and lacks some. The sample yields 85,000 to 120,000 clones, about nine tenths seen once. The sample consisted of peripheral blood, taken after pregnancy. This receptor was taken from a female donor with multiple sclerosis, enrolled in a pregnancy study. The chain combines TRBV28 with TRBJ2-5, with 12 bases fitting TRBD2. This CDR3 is CATIRTSGVQETQYF. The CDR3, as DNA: TGTGCCACCATTCGGACTAGCGGGGTACAAGAGACCCAGTACTTC.